This TCR beta chain emerged from a study of blood T cell repertoires in COVID-19. Study details: The United States, Italy and Spain were the sources of the acute and convalescent COVID-19 samples. T cells, B-cell-depleted T cells, or PBMCs provided the cDNA or gDNA that served as material.

Per the original data handling: Estimated nucleated cell counts came from reference gene primer amplification. TCRdb keeps only in-frame clones here, not all; method: immunoSEQ multiplex PCR. For V, J and clone size, that table is used; D and trimming come from the DNA. The sample consists of over 150,000 clones, approximately 86% of them appearing once. This clone was observed once. After removal of 5 bases from V and 7 bases from J, the junction contained 13 bases not matched to a gene. CDR3 length equals 15 residues. The germline CDR1 and CDR2 sequences are SGHTA and FQGTGA. Seattle-derived patients entered the study during active infection and were followed longitudinally.

The sequenced sample was peripheral blood. This TCR derives from a man between 60 and 75 years old with COVID-19, enrolled during active disease. The chain links TRBV7-3 to TRBJ1-1; 7 bases agree with TRBD1. CDR3 residues: CASSPRGRTGVEAFF. The CDR3 DNA sequence: TGTGCCAGCAGCCCGAGGGGTCGTACAGGGGTTGAAGCTTTCTTT.